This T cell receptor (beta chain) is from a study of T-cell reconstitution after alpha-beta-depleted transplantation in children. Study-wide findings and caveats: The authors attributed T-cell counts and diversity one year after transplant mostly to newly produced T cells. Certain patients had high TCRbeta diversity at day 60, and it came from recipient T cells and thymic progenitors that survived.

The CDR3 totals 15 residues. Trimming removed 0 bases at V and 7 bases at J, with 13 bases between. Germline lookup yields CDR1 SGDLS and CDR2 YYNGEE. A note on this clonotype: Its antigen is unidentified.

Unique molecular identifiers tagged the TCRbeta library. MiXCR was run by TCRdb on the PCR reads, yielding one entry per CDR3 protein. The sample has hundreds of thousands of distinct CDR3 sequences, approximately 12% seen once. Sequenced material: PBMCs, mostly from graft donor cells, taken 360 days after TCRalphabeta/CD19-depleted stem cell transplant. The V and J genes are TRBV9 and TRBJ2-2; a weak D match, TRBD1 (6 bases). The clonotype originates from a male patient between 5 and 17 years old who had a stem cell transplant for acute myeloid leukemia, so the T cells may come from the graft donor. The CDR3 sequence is CASSVEVVGGGELFF. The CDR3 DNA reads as TGTGCCAGCAGCGTAGAGGTGGTAGGGGGCGGGGAGCTGTTTTTT.